A selection of T cell receptor beta chains follows, all from one sample in a study of identical twins. TCRdb fed the 5' RACE reads into MiXCR, producing one record per CDR3 protein. Seen here are a few hundred thousand distinct CDR3 sequences, roughly a tenth observed once, and the top ten hold 9% to 10%. The specimen sequenced was memory T cells sorted from blood. The receptors originated from a man aged 50 or older in good health. The CDR3 runs from the conserved cysteine through the conserved F or W. The D gene is left open where the match is weak. Clone size appears in some rows only: once, few, many, or a class for an expanded clone.

v_call	cdr3_length	j_call	d_call	clone_size	cdr3_aa	cdr3_nt
TRBV28	14	TRBJ2-7	TRBD1	few	CASKPTGDGYEQYF	TGTGCCAGCAAGCCGACAGGGGACGGTTACGAGCAGTACTTC
TRBV2	15	TRBJ2-2	TRBD2	many	CASSTSGRLGGELFF	TGTGCCAGCAGTACTAGCGGGAGGCTTGGCGGGGAGCTGTTTTTT
TRBV20-1	17	TRBJ1-3	NA	few	CSARDLRDGSSGNTIYF	TGCAGTGCTAGAGATTTGAGGGACGGCAGCTCTGGAAACACCATATATTTT
TRBV9	12	TRBJ2-1	NA	many	CASSVALGEQFF	TGTGCCAGCAGCGTAGCTTTAGGTGAGCAGTTCTTC
TRBV20-1	13	TRBJ2-1	NA	few	CSAPERTTNEQFF	TGCAGTGCACCTGAACGGACTACCAATGAGCAGTTCTTC
TRBV4-3	15	TRBJ1-6	NA	few	CASSQDFAGNSPLHF	TGCGCCAGCAGCCAAGATTTTGCGGGTAATTCACCCCTCCACTTT
TRBV28	16	TRBJ2-7	TRBD1	few	CASRLFPGTGAYEQYF	TGTGCCAGCAGGCTCTTTCCCGGGACAGGAGCCTACGAGCAGTACTTC
TRBV7-8	12	TRBJ2-3	NA	few	CASSRGPDTQYF	TGTGCCAGCAGCCGAGGGCCAGATACGCAGTATTTT
TRBV18	16	TRBJ2-2	NA	many	CASSPGEGSTPGSCFF	NA
TRBV20-1	17	TRBJ1-5	NA	NA	CSARDIFQGLLGQPQHF	TGCAGTGCTAGAGATATATTTCAGGGGTTGCTAGGTCAGCCCCAGCATTTT
TRBV20-1	13	TRBJ1-1	NA	NA	CSALTPMNTEAFF	TGCAGTGCCCTGACTCCAATGAACACTGAAGCTTTCTTT
TRBV6-1	15	TRBJ2-4	TRBD1	NA	CASSPRTGTKNIQYF	TGTGCCAGCAGTCCCCGGACAGGGACCAAAAACATTCAGTACTTC
TRBV11-3	13	TRBJ2-7	NA	many	CASSLDGDREQYF	TGTGCCAGCAGCTTAGATGGTGATCGCGAGCAGTACTTC
TRBV12-3/TRBV12-4	12	TRBJ2-7	NA	many	CASSFNRMEQYF	TGTGCCAGCAGTTTCAATAGGATGGAGCAGTACTTC
TRBV7-6	16	TRBJ1-4	NA	many	CASSLVAGATNEKLFF	TGTGCCAGCAGCTTAGTGGCAGGCGCAACTAATGAAAAACTGTTTTTT
TRBV20-1	14	TRBJ2-7	TRBD2	many	CSARALAGEREQYF	TGCAGTGCTAGAGCACTAGCGGGAGAGCGCGAGCAGTACTTC
TRBV18	14	TRBJ1-5	TRBD1	NA	CASSMNRGDQPQHF	TGTGCCAGCTCAATGAACAGGGGAGATCAGCCCCAGCATTTT
TRBV7-2	16	TRBJ2-3	TRBD2	many	CASSWGLAGGSDTQYF	TGTGCCAGCAGCTGGGGGCTAGCGGGAGGCTCAGATACGCAGTATTTT
TRBV19	13	TRBJ1-5	NA	NA	CASNQGLASPQHF	TGTGCCAGTAATCAGGGACTAGCTTCGCCCCAGCATTTT
TRBV11-2	13	TRBJ2-2	NA	few	CASSYWSGGELFF	TGTGCCAGCAGCTACTGGTCGGGCGGGGAGCTGTTTTTT
TRBV20-1	14	TRBJ2-1	TRBD2	many	CSAIAGGPHNEQFF	TGCAGTGCAATAGCGGGAGGGCCCCACAATGAGCAGTTCTTC
TRBV20-1	13	TRBJ2-7	TRBD1	NA	CSVGTASSYEQYF	TGCAGTGTTGGGACAGCGAGCTCCTACGAGCAGTACTTC
TRBV27	13	TRBJ1-2	TRBD1	many	CASSRDRVYGYTF	TGTGCCAGCAGCAGGGACAGAGTTTATGGCTACACCTTC
TRBV3-1	16	TRBJ1-1	NA	few	CASSQDTWRGNTEAFF	TGTGCCAGCAGCCAAGATACATGGCGGGGGAACACTGAAGCTTTCTTT
TRBV15	15	TRBJ2-1	TRBD2	NA	CATSSRTSGINEQFF	TGTGCCACCAGCTCCCGGACTAGCGGGATCAATGAGCAGTTCTTC
TRBV15	13	TRBJ2-1	NA	many	CATSGNRVNEQFF	TGTGCCACCAGCGGGAACAGGGTCAATGAGCAGTTCTTC
TRBV11-1	14	TRBJ2-3	NA	NA	CASSFADPTDTQYF	TGTGCCAGCAGCTTCGCCGATCCCACAGATACGCAGTATTTT
TRBV12-3/TRBV12-4	15	TRBJ2-1	TRBD2	many	CASRPRGREGNEQFF	TGTGCCAGCAGACCACGAGGGCGGGAGGGCAATGAGCAGTTCTTC
TRBV30	14	TRBJ2-1	TRBD2	NA	CAWSVHSTGGGRFF	TGTGCCTGGAGTGTACACTCCACGGGAGGAGGACGGTTCTTC
TRBV29-1	14	TRBJ2-6	NA	few	CSVEGLPGANVLTF	TGCAGCGTTGAGGGTCTCCCAGGGGCCAACGTCCTGACTTTC
TRBV13	15	TRBJ1-1	NA	few	CASSFPLRDNTEAFF	TGTGCCAGCAGCTTTCCCCTCAGGGATAACACTGAAGCTTTCTTT
TRBV5-6	14	TRBJ1-1	NA	NA	CASSLVGSGTEAFF	TGTGCCAGCAGCTTGGTGGGATCTGGCACTGAAGCTTTCTTT
TRBV7-3	15	TRBJ2-3	TRBD2	few	CASSLGSGRTDTQYF	TGTGCCAGCAGCTTAGGTAGCGGGAGAACAGATACGCAGTATTTT
TRBV7-2	14	TRBJ2-7	TRBD1	NA	CASSYDRDGYEQYF	TGTGCCAGCAGCTACGACAGGGACGGATACGAGCAGTACTTC
TRBV15	16	TRBJ2-3	NA	few	CATSRDQGPSTDTQYF	TGTGCCACCAGCAGGGATCAGGGGCCTAGCACAGATACGCAGTATTTT
TRBV3-1	15	TRBJ1-2	TRBD1	NA	CASSARTGTASGYTF	TGTGCCAGCAGCGCCCGGACAGGGACAGCAAGTGGCTACACCTTC
TRBV20-1	11	TRBJ2-1	TRBD1	many	CSAGDRGEQFF	TGCAGTGCTGGGGACAGGGGTGAGCAGTTCTTC
TRBV19	14	TRBJ2-1	TRBD2	few	CASRTKRGANEQFF	TGTGCCAGTAGGACCAAGCGGGGGGCCAATGAGCAGTTCTTC
TRBV20-1	14	TRBJ2-3	NA	many	CSAREGGRTDTQYF	TGCAGTGCTAGAGAGGGGGGACGCACAGATACGCAGTATTTT
TRBV18	15	TRBJ1-3	NA	NA	CASSQMGDSGNTIYF	TGTGCCAGCTCACAGATGGGAGACTCTGGAAACACCATATATTTT
TRBV19	15	TRBJ2-1	NA	many	CASSPRRQWDNEQFF	TGTGCCAGTAGCCCCAGGAGACAGTGGGACAATGAGCAGTTCTTC
TRBV7-2	15	TRBJ1-5	NA	few	CASSLQGTTNQPQHF	TGTGCCAGCAGCTTACAGGGGACTACAAATCAGCCCCAGCATTTT
TRBV20-1	14	TRBJ2-7	TRBD1	NA	CSARPGTGIGEQYF	TGCAGTGCTAGACCCGGGACAGGGATCGGCGAGCAGTACTTC
TRBV15	17	TRBJ2-3	TRBD2	NA	CATSRVRLAGAADTQYF	TGTGCCACCAGCAGAGTAAGACTAGCGGGAGCGGCAGATACGCAGTATTTT
TRBV7-2	15	TRBJ2-5	TRBD1	NA	CASSLWDRGRETQYF	TGTGCCAGCAGCTTGTGGGACAGGGGGAGGGAGACCCAGTACTTC
TRBV29-1	16	TRBJ2-1	TRBD2	NA	CSVGRGGSGRANEQFF	TGCAGCGTTGGTCGGGGGGGTAGCGGGAGGGCCAATGAGCAGTTCTTC
TRBV4-2	17	TRBJ2-2	NA	many	CASSQEWRGRATGELFF	TGTGCCAGCAGCCAAGAATGGCGGGGACGGGCCACCGGGGAGCTGTTTTTT
TRBV10-3	15	TRBJ2-1	TRBD2	NA	CAISGASGNYNEQLF	TGTGCCATCAGTGGAGCTAGCGGGAATTACAATGAGCAGCTCTTC
TRBV7-8	14	TRBJ2-7	NA	NA	CASSATGTAREQYF	TGTGCCAGCAGCGCAACCGGGACCGCGAGAGAGCAGTACTTC
TRBV5-1	14	TRBJ2-7	NA	many	CASSLGRTAYEQYF	TGCGCCAGCAGCTTGGGCCGGACAGCCTACGAGCAGTACTTC
TRBV5-1	17	TRBJ2-5	TRBD2	few	CASSSLGGSMGRETQYF	TGCGCCAGCAGCAGCCTCGGCGGGAGTATGGGTAGAGAGACCCAGTACTTC
TRBV12-3/TRBV12-4	13	TRBJ2-7	TRBD1	few	CASRDRGGYEQYF	TGTGCCAGCAGAGACAGGGGTGGCTACGAGCAGTACTTC
TRBV7-6	16	TRBJ2-1	TRBD2	many	CASSLVAAGGNDEQFF	TGTGCCAGCAGCTTAGTGGCCGCGGGAGGGAATGATGAGCAGTTCTTC
TRBV20-1	16	TRBJ1-1	TRBD1	many	CSAPGQGFAPDTEAFF	TGCAGTGCGCCGGGACAGGGGTTTGCCCCGGACACTGAAGCTTTCTTT
TRBV10-2	15	TRBJ1-4	TRBD1	NA	CASSGQGAVIEKLFF	TGCGCCAGCAGTGGACAGGGGGCTGTTATTGAAAAACTGTTTTTT
TRBV3-1	13	TRBJ1-2	NA	few	CASSQVSQGGYTF	TGTGCCAGCAGCCAAGTCTCTCAGGGTGGCTACACCTTC
TRBV5-1	20	TRBJ2-2	TRBD2	NA	CASSFVRRLAGAPNTGELFF	TGCGCCAGCAGCTTCGTAAGAAGACTAGCGGGGGCCCCAAACACCGGGGAGCTGTTTTTT
TRBV24-1	15	TRBJ1-4	TRBD1	NA	CATSDSGTGHEKLFF	TGTGCCACCAGTGATTCCGGGACAGGGCACGAAAAACTGTTTTTT
TRBV29-1	13	TRBJ1-2	TRBD1	NA	CSVVTGVRYGYPF	TGCAGCGTTGTTACAGGGGTACGGTATGGCTACCCCTTC